These 2 T cell receptor beta chains were sequenced from one sample in a study of control samples from healthy donors and cancer patients. Using immunoSEQ multiplex PCR, the repertoire was profiled, and TCRdb retains in-frame clones only, with some absent. The sample lists about 150,000 clones, about 90% occurring once. Sequencing was done on a sample of blood. These receptors were obtained from a man aged 18 to 30 in good health.

This clone is a singleton in its sample. V and J are TRBV14 and TRBJ1-4, with D possibly matching TRBD1 (6 bases). V was shortened by 5 bases and J by 6 bases, with 13 bases between the two germline ends. This CDR3 contains 14 residues. Germline-derived CDR1 and CDR2 are SGHDN and FVKESK. The CDR3 is CASSSIYRDEKLFF. The CDR3 nucleotides read TGTGCCAGCAGCTCGATTTACAGGGATGAAAAACTGTTTTTT. The entire variable domain, with the rest obtained from reference TRBV14 and TRBJ1-4, is as follows: EAGVTQFPSHSVIEKGQTVTLRCDPISGHDNLYWYRRVMGKEIKFLLHFVKESKQDESGMPNNRFLAERTGGTYSTLKVQPAELEDSGVYFCASSSIYRDEKLFFGSGTQLSVL.

The chain employs TRBV27 and TRBJ2-7; 9 bases line up with TRBD2. Germline CDR1 reads MNHEY; CDR2 reads SMNVEV (reference sequence). CDR3 length: 15 amino acids. V lost 7 bases, J lost 3 bases, and 10 bases stayed unmatched. This chain's CDR3 is CASTMSLAGRYEQYF. The CDR3 region has the DNA TGTGCCAGCACCATGTCCCTAGCGGGGCGCTACGAGCAGTACTTC.